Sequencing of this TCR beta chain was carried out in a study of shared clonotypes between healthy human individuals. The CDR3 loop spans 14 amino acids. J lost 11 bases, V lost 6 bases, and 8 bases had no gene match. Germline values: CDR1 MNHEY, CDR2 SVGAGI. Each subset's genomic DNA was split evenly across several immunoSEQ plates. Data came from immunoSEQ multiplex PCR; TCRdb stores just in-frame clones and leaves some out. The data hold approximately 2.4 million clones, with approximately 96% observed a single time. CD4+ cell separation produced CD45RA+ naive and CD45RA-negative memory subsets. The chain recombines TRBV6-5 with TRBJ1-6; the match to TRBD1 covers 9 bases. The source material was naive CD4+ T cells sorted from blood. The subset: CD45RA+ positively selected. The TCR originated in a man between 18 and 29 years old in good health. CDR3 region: CASRLGQGGPPLHF. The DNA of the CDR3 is TGTGCCAGCAGATTGGGACAGGGTGGACCACCCCTCCACTTT.